The sequence of this T cell receptor (beta chain) was determined in a study of T cells after yellow fever vaccination. This clonotype was counted ten times or more. TCRdb itself ran the 5' RACE reads through MiXCR, one entry per CDR3 protein. The sample comprises some 110,000 distinct CDR3 sequences, 6.5% to 9% of which are singletons, and 2.7% rests with the top ten. The source of this sequence is a man aged 18 to 30 who received the YFV17D yellow fever vaccine. The sample in question was CD4+ T cells sorted from PBMCs, obtained about 41 days after the first yellow fever vaccination.

CDR3 sequence reads: CASSPLGAASNYGYTF. The CDR3 DNA sequence: TGTGCCAGCAGTCCTCTAGGGGCAGCATCCAACTATGGCTACACCTTC. J is TRBJ1-2 and V is TRBV27, with a possible D match to TRBD1 (5 bases). The CDR3 length is 16 residues. V was trimmed by 5 bases and J by 2 bases, leaving 18 bases between them. The germline V gene encodes CDR1 MNHEY and CDR2 SMNVEV (reference sequence).